Presented here are 22 T cell receptor beta chains from one specimen sequenced in a study of cytomegalovirus exposure and HLA in healthy donors. PCR was performed using 60 Vbeta and 13 Jbeta primers. Libraries were prepared by immunoSEQ multiplex PCR; TCRdb keeps only in-frame clonotypes and omits some of them. The top ten clones hold under 1.5% of a sample with 100,000 to 120,000 clones, 60% to 85% of them seen once. Sequencing was performed on PBMCs. Every receptor here comes from a woman in her twenties or thirties in good health and CMV-seronegative.

In DNA form, the CDR3 reads TGTGCCAGCAGCCCAACTGGGGGAGGAGAGACCCAGTACTTC. Translation: CASSPTGGGETQYF. The V call is TRBV5-4, the J call TRBJ2-5, with TRBD2 as a possible D gene (6 bases). Germline CDR1 reads SGHNT; CDR2 reads YYREEE (reference sequence). Deletions cut 4 bases from V and 4 bases from J, with 14 bases between. The CDR3 runs 14 residues.

The V and J genes are TRBV4-1 and TRBJ2-5; 7 bases are shared with TRBD1. Trimming took 0 bases from V and 5 from J; bases not matched to a gene: 9. CDR3 length: 16 residues. Germline values: CDR1 MGHRA, CDR2 YSYEKL. CDR3 region: CASSQDGVGGLETQYF. The CDR3 DNA is TGCGCCAGCAGCCAAGATGGGGTAGGGGGCTTGGAGACCCAGTACTTC.

As regards this clone: One end of the junction is discordant with germline, which a read error may explain. The J gene is TRBJ2-1, the V gene TRBV4-3; 7 bases line up with TRBD2. This CDR3 comprises 15 residues. Germline CDR1 reads LGHNA; CDR2 reads YSLEER. The CDR3 here is CASSEELRREQEQFF. The CDR3 DNA sequence: TGCGCCAGCAGCGAAGAATTAAGGCGGGAGCAAGAGCAGTTCTTC.

This clone came up once. V gene TRBV18 combines with J gene TRBJ2-7; D unclear. This CDR3 has 13 amino acids. V lost 2 bases to trimming and J lost 4 bases, with 9 bases between them. Germline CDR1 is KGHSH and CDR2 is LQKENI. Here the CDR3 DNA reads TGTGCCAGCTCACCAAACGTCGGTTACGAGCAGTACTTC. Protein product: CASSPNVGYEQYF.

This rearrangement joins TRBV28 to TRBJ1-2, with D perhaps matching TRBD1 (5 bases). Germline CDR1 reads MDHEN; CDR2 reads SYDVKM. Deletions cut 5 bases from V and 0 bases from J, with 19 bases between. This CDR3 has 17 amino acids. The CDR3 protein is CASSTLMWRGTNYGYTF. In DNA, the CDR3 is TGTGCCAGCAGTACCCTTATGTGGAGGGGAACTAACTATGGCTACACCTTC.

This clone was seen only a few times. V usage is TRBV19 and J usage is TRBJ2-2; D may be TRBD1 (6 bases). The CDR3 loop spans 14 amino acids. The V gene's germline CDR1 is LNHDA and CDR2 SQIVND (reference sequence). Trimming left V 8 bases short and J 5 bases short, with 15 bases between. CDR3 in DNA: TGTGCCAGTCGGCAAGTACAGGGTACCGGGGAGCTGTTTTTT. It codes for CASRQVQGTGELFF.

The rearrangement joins TRBV4-1 to TRBJ2-1, with TRBD2 as a possible D gene (6 bases). V dropped 6 bases and J dropped 9 bases, with 21 bases sitting between them. This CDR3 region has 15 residues. CDR1 and CDR2 (germline): MGHRA, YSYEKL. CDR3 sequence (DNA): TGCGCCAGCAGGATTTGGAGGGAGGCGGCAGGTGAGCAGTTCTTC. The encoded protein is CASRIWREAAGEQFF.

The rearrangement uses TRBV5-6 and TRBJ1-6, with TRBD1 matching over 9 bases. With 4 bases clipped from V and 9 bases from J, the junction kept 5 bases outside the gene matches. Germline loops: CDR1 SGHDT, CDR2 YYEEEE. This CDR3 spans 14 amino acids. CDR3 bases: TGTGCCAGCAGCGCCCGGGACAGGGCTTCACCCCTCCACTTT. This sequence encodes CASSARDRASPLHF.

The V and J genes are TRBV6-1 and TRBJ2-6; D remains ambiguous. Trimming took 3 bases from V and 0 from J, leaving 12 bases between them. Germline-derived CDR1 and CDR2 are MNHNS and SASEGT. CDR3 length: 17 amino acids. The DNA for the CDR3 is TGTGCCAGCAGTGATCCAGGCACGATCTCTGGGGCCAACGTCCTGACTTTC. As protein: CASSDPGTISGANVLTF.

V is TRBV6-6 and J is TRBJ2-7, with D tentatively TRBD2 (5 bases). CDR1 MNHNY and CDR2 SVGAGI come from the germline V gene (reference sequence). This CDR3 spans 15 amino acids. Between the trimmed V and J ends, which lost 6 bases and 3 bases, there was a span of 18 bases. CDR3 loop: CASRIEGGQFYEQYF. The CDR3 coding sequence is TGTGCCAGCAGAATCGAGGGCGGCCAATTCTACGAGCAGTACTTC.

The chain joins TRBV4-3 to TRBJ1-2; 10 nucleotides agree with TRBD1. Germline CDR1 LGHNA, CDR2 YSLEER. V was clipped by 4 bases and J by 4 bases; unmatched bases: 3. This CDR3 region has 14 residues. The CDR3 DNA reads TGCGCCAGCAGCCGACAGGGGGCGACCTATGGCTACACCTTC. Protein: CASSRQGATYGYTF.

The V and J genes are TRBV30 and TRBJ1-4; no clear D gene. This CDR3 contains 15 residues. Deletions cut 2 bases from V and 5 bases from J, with 15 bases between. Looked up from germline, CDR1 is GTSNPN and CDR2 is SVGIG (reference sequence). The CDR3 sequence is CAWSLRQVINEKLFF. CDR3 sequence (DNA): TGTGCCTGGAGTCTAAGGCAGGTCATAAATGAAAAACTGTTTTTT.

This clone was picked up one time. This chain's CDR3 is CSVESGRANEQFF. In DNA form, the CDR3 reads TGCAGCGTTGAAAGCGGGAGGGCCAATGAGCAGTTCTTC. This chain links TRBV29-1 with TRBJ2-1; 10 bases fit TRBD2. CDR3 size: 13 residues. Germline values: CDR1 SQVTM, CDR2 ANQGSEA. J lost 6 bases, V lost 2 bases, and 1 base had no gene match.

The chain carries TRBV30 and TRBJ2-1, with D uncertain. With 1 base removed from V and 1 base from J, the gap between germline ends came to 8 bases. The CDR3 spans 14 residues. Germline lookup yields CDR1 GTSNPN and CDR2 SVGIG (reference sequence). In DNA, the CDR3 is TGTGCCTGGAGTGGGCTAGAGTCCTACAATGAGCAGTTCTTC. It codes for CAWSGLESYNEQFF.

This clone was picked up one time. The chain has TRBV4-3 and TRBJ2-7; D remains unclear. Between the trimmed V and J ends, which lost 1 base and 2 bases, there was a span of 21 bases. The CDR3 contains 18 residues. The V gene's germline CDR1 is LGHNA and CDR2 YSLEER. CDR3 loop: CASSQGSPLEQSPYEQYF. DNA for the CDR3: TGCGCCAGCAGCCAAGGGTCCCCTTTGGAACAGAGTCCCTACGAGCAGTACTTC.

The chain is built from TRBV19 and TRBJ2-6; 10 bases are a match to TRBD1. CDR1 LNHDA and CDR2 SQIVND come from the germline V gene (reference sequence). CDR3 length equals 21 residues. V gave up 0 bases and J gave up 0 bases; unmatched junction bases: 11. CDR3 coding DNA: TGTGCCAGTAGTATAGATCGCGACAGGGGGCTGTCAAGCTCTGGGGCCAACGTCCTGACTTTC. As protein: CASSIDRDRGLSSSGANVLTF.

The V gene is TRBV7-9, the J gene TRBJ1-3; D is unclear. Trimming took off 6 bases at V and 0 bases at J, with 6 bases between the two ends. The CDR3 has 13 amino acids. CDR1 is SEHNR, CDR2 FQNEAQ, per germline (reference sequence). The CDR3 sequence: CASSVYSGNTIYF. The CDR3 DNA sequence: TGTGCCAGCAGTGTCTACTCTGGAAACACCATATATTTT.

The chain combines TRBV6-1 with TRBJ1-2; 8 nucleotides agree with TRBD1. With 11 bases clipped from V and 6 bases from J, the junction kept 14 bases outside the gene matches. Germline assignment: CDR1 MNHNS and CDR2 SASEGT. The CDR3 has 14 residues. The CDR3 reads CARQDRAGGDGYTF. The CDR3 DNA reads TGTGCCCGTCAGGACAGGGCCGGCGGAGATGGCTACACCTTC.

This chain connects TRBV25-1 to TRBJ1-6, with D unclear. V shed 6 bases and J shed 7 bases, with 10 bases lying between them. CDR3 length: 13 amino acids. Germline V gene sequence: CDR1 MGHDK, CDR2 SYGVNS. The CDR3 loop is CASRGAGNSPLHF. Here the CDR3 DNA reads TGTGCCAGCAGGGGCGCTGGGAATTCACCCCTCCACTTT.

The V and J genes are TRBV4-2 and TRBJ1-2; unclear D gene. This CDR3 is 15 amino acids long. V gave up 0 bases and J gave up 2 bases, with 10 bases separating them. The germline V gene has CDR1 LGHNA and CDR2 YNFKEQ. The CDR3 sequence is CASSQEVGQNYGYTF. The CDR3 nucleotides are TGTGCCAGCAGCCAAGAAGTGGGCCAGAACTATGGCTACACCTTC.

V and J are TRBV5-6 and TRBJ2-2; 8 bases are shared with TRBD2. V lost 4 bases and J lost 5; bases outside the gene matches: 10. CDR3 length: 16 residues. The V gene's germline CDR1 is SGHDT and CDR2 YYEEEE. The CDR3 protein is CASSQELAGRTGELFF. In DNA form, the CDR3 reads TGTGCCAGCAGCCAGGAGCTAGCGGGCCGAACCGGGGAGCTGTTTTTT.

The chain recombines TRBV6-6 with TRBJ2-1, with a weak D call TRBD2 (5 bases). This CDR3 has 12 residues. Germline V gives CDR1 MNHNY, CDR2 SVGAGI (reference sequence). Trimming left V 10 bases short and J 4 bases short, with 11 bases between. The CDR3 protein is CATGLAYNEQFF. CDR3 DNA: TGTGCCACCGGACTGGCTTACAATGAGCAGTTCTTC.